This T cell receptor (beta chain) was sequenced during a study of blood T cell repertoires in COVID-19. In the study overall: Donors in the United States, Italy and Spain gave samples during acute or convalescent COVID-19. The analysed material was cDNA or gDNA that came from T cells, B-cell-depleted T cells, or PBMCs.

The CDR3 extends over 16 amino acids. Germline CDR1 reads SGHAT; CDR2 reads FQNNGV. V shed 4 bases, J shed 3 bases, and the junction held 8 bases outside the gene matches. The protocol was immunoSEQ multiplex PCR, while the TCRdb copy is restricted to in-frame clones and leaves out a portion. Altogether roughly 190,000 clones are present, around nine tenths being singletons, with the ten largest covering less than 7.5%. This chain uses TRBV11-2 with TRBJ1-3, with 8 bases matching TRBD1. This TCR was recovered from a middle-aged woman who had recovered from COVID-19. Sequenced: peripheral blood. CDR3 nucleotides: TGTGCCAGCAGCTCTCTGGGACAGGTCGGTGGAAACACCATATATTTT. It yields the protein CASSSLGQVGGNTIYF.